This TCR beta chain comes out of a study of T cells in localized non-small cell lung cancer. Worth noting for this clone: The antigen is unknown.

The CDR3 has 15 residues. The germline V gene has CDR1 ENHRY and CDR2 SYGVKD. Trimming took 0 bases from V and 9 from J; bases not matched to a gene: 8. Measured with immunoSEQ multiplex PCR; TCRdb has only the in-frame clones, and not every one. This table holds 30,000 to 40,000 clones, more than 75% found once. Broader study findings: Of the tissues analyzed, uninvolved adjacent lung showed maximal T cell clonality, greater than tumor.

This sequence joins TRBV10-3 and TRBJ2-1; 7 nucleotides match TRBD2. The sequence was collected from a man aged 40 to 75 with stage I lung adenocarcinoma. The sequencing used peripheral blood, collected before any cancer treatment. The chain's CDR3 is CAISESEGGPSEQFF. DNA for the CDR3: TGTGCCATCAGTGAGTCAGAGGGAGGGCCCTCTGAGCAGTTCTTC.